The 5 T cell receptor beta chains in this list originate from one sample, sequenced in a study of cytomegalovirus exposure and HLA in healthy donors. Primers included in the PCR were 60 Vbeta and 13 Jbeta primers. Produced via immunoSEQ multiplex PCR; TCRdb's table is partial and in-frame only. This repertoire shows 100,000 to 150,000 clones, more than 65% found once; its top ten account for approximately 3.7%. The source material was PBMCs. The receptor set was obtained from a human donor in good health.

This clone came up a few times. The DNA of the CDR3 is TGTGCCAGCAGTTACGGTACAGGGCGCTCCTACGAGCAGTACTTC. Translation: CASSYGTGRSYEQYF. V is TRBV6-5 and J is TRBJ2-5; TRBD1 is a possible D gene (6 bases). The DNA end is a closer match to TRBJ2-7, so the J assignment may be wrong. Germline V gives CDR1 MNHEY, CDR2 SVGAGI. The length of the CDR3 is 15 residues.

The sample holds one count of this clone. This rearrangement joins TRBV6-5 to TRBJ1-1, with 7 bases aligning to TRBD1. Germline assignment: CDR1 MNHEY and CDR2 SVGAGI. The ends lost 7 bases at V and 0 bases at J; junction bases unmatched: 2. This CDR3 spans 13 amino acids. CDR3 DNA: TGTGCCAGCACTGACAGGGTGAACACTGAAGCTTTCTTT. It translates to CASTDRVNTEAFF.

J is TRBJ1-6 and V is TRBV28; TRBD1 matches at 7 bases. The CDR3 covers 14 residues. Germline V gene data show CDR1 as MDHEN and CDR2 as SYDVKM. J lost 7 bases, V lost 6 bases, and 6 bases had no gene match. DNA of the CDR3: TGTGCCAGCAGGAACCGGGACAGCAATTCACCCCTCCACTTT. It specifies CASRNRDSNSPLHF.

This chain uses TRBV2 with TRBJ2-4, with TRBD2 matching over 7 bases. The V gene's germline CDR1 is SNHLY and CDR2 FYNNEI. There are 14 residues in the CDR3. J gave up 2 bases and V 8 bases, and 6 bases lay outside the gene matches. The CDR3 protein is CASGGGEPKNIQYF. As DNA, the CDR3 is TGTGCCAGCGGGGGAGGGGAACCCAAAAACATTCAGTACTTC. Full variable domain (missing parts from reference TRBV2 and TRBJ2-4): EPEVTQTPSHQVTQMGQEVILRCVPISNHLYFYWYRQILGQKVEFLVSFYNNEISEKSEIFDDQFSVERPDGSNFTLKIRSTKLEDSAMYFCASGGGEPKNIQYFGAGTRLSVL.

This chain uses TRBV5-1 with TRBJ1-2, with 7 positions matching TRBD1. The CDR3 has 16 residues. The junction had 16 bases not matched to a gene; V was cut back by 4 bases and J by 7 bases. Germline CDR1 SGHRS, CDR2 YFSETQ. DNA for the CDR3: TGCGCCAGCAGCCCCCCGCTCACCGGGACAGTGGTTGGCTACACCTTC. This codes for CASSPPLTGTVVGYTF.